A selection of T cell receptor beta chains follows, all from one sample in a study of T cells in Graves' hyperthyroidism and ophthalmopathy. TCRdb ran MiXCR on the multiplex PCR reads and lists one entry per CDR3 protein. The data contain 300,000 to 400,000 distinct CDR3 sequences, roughly 20% of them singletons. Sequenced: blood. The receptors shown here come from a woman aged 45-60 years with Graves' hyperthyroidism. Both conserved end residues are part of each CDR3. A D gene is named only where the DNA matches it firmly. Expanded clones get a size class; other rows say once, few or many, or leave the size out.

j_call cdr3_length d_call v_call clone_size cdr3_aa cdr3_nt
TRBJ2-2 15 NA TRBV3-1 many CASSQVFANTGELFF TGTGCCAGCAGCCAAGTCTTCGCGAACACCGGGGAGCTGTTTTTT
TRBJ2-5 13 NA TRBV18 many CASSQTVQETQYF TGTGCCAGCTCCCAGACAGTCCAAGAGACCCAGTACTTC
TRBJ1-6 12 NA TRBV2 many CASRGDSSPLHF TGTGCCAGCAGGGGGGACTCTTCACCCCTCCACTTT
TRBJ2-7 15 NA TRBV18 many CASSPRESSSYEQYF TGTGCCAGCTCACCAAGGGAGAGCAGCTCCTACGAGCAGTACTTC
TRBJ1-1 15 NA TRBV7-9 few CASSLYEGYVAEAFF TGTGCCAGCAGCTTGTATGAAGGGTACGTCGCTGAAGCTTTCTTT
TRBJ2-4 14 NA TRBV10-1 NA CASRARQAKNIQYF TGCGCCAGCAGGGCTAGACAAGCCAAAAACATTCAGTACTTC
TRBJ2-5 16 NA TRBV30 many CAWRPGRDPRAETQYF TGTGCCTGGAGACCGGGCCGGGACCCCAGAGCAGAGACCCAGTACTTC
TRBJ2-5 13 NA TRBV5-1 NA CASSTQVGETQYF TGCGCCAGCAGCACCCAGGTGGGAGAGACCCAGTACTTC
TRBJ2-1 11 NA TRBV30 NA CAWTGRDEQFF TGTGCCTGGACCGGGCGGGATGAGCAGTTCTTC
TRBJ2-7 13 NA TRBV3-1 few CASSPSASDEQYF TGTGCCAGCAGCCCATCCGCGTCGGACGAGCAGTACTTC
TRBJ1-2 12 NA TRBV29-1 few CSVGGAGYGYTF TGCAGCGTTGGGGGGGCAGGATATGGCTACACCTTC
TRBJ2-5 14 NA TRBV6-1 few CASSPGAWEETQYF TGTGCCAGCAGTCCAGGGGCGTGGGAAGAGACCCAGTACTTC
TRBJ2-7 14 NA TRBV28 NA CASTTETEPYEQYF TGTGCCAGCACCACAGAAACGGAACCATACGAGCAGTACTTC
TRBJ2-3 14 NA TRBV20-1 many CSARRGVFTDTQYF TGCAGTGCCCGACGGGGAGTCTTCACAGATACGCAGTATTTT
TRBJ2-7 11 NA TRBV5-6 many CASSFGIEQYF TGTGCCAGCAGCTTTGGAATCGAGCAGTACTTC
TRBJ1-5 14 NA TRBV12-3/TRBV12-4 many CASSLVGGDQPQHF TGTGCCAGCAGTTTAGTGGGGGGCGATCAGCCCCAGCATTTT
TRBJ2-1 14 NA TRBV5-6 many CASSLDGGLNEQFF TGTGCCAGCAGCTTGGACGGAGGTCTCAATGAGCAGTTCTTC
TRBJ2-3 14 NA TRBV5-4 many CASSSAILTDTQYF TGTGCCAGCAGCTCCGCAATTCTCACAGATACGCAGTATTTT